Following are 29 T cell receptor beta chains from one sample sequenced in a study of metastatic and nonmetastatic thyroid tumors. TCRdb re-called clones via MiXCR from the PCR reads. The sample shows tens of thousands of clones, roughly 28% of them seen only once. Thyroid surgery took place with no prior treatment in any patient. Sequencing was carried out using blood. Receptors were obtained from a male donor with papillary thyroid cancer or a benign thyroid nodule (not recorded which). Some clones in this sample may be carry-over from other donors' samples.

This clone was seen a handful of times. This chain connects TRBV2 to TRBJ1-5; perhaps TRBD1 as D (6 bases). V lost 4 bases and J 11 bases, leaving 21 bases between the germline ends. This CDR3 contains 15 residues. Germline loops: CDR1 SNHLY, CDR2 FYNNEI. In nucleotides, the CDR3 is TGTGCCAGCAGTGTTGACAGGCTCTTAATCAAGTCCCAGCATTTT. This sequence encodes CASSVDRLLIKSQHF.

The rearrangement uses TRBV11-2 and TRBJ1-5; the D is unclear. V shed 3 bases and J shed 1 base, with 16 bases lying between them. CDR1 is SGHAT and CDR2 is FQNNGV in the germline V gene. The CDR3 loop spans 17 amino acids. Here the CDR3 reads CASSLFWFEWSNQPQHF. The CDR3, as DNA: TGTGCCAGCAGCTTGTTCTGGTTTGAGTGGAGCAATCAGCCCCAGCATTTT.

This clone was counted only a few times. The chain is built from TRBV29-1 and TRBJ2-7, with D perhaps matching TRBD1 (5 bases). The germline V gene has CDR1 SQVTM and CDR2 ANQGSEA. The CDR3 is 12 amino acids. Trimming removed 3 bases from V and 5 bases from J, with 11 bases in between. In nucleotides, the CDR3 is TGCAGCGTTGATCTAGGGGCCCACGAGCAGTACTTC. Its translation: CSVDLGAHEQYF.

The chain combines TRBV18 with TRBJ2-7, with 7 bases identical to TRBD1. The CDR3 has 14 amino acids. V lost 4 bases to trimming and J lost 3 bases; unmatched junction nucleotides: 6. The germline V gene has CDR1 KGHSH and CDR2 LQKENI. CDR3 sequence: CASSRKAGGYEQYF. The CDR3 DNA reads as TGTGCCAGCTCACGGAAGGCAGGGGGCTACGAGCAGTACTTC.

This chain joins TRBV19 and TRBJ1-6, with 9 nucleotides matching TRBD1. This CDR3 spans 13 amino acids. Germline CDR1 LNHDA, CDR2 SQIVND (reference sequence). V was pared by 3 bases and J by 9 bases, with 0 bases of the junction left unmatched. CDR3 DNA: TGTGCCAGTAGTATGGGACAGGGTTCACCCCTCCACTTT. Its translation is CASSMGQGSPLHF.

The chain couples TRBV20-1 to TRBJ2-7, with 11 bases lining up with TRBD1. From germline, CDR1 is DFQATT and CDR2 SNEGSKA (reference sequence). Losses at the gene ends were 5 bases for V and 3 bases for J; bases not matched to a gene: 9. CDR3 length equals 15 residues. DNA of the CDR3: TGCAGTGCTCAACTGTCGGGACAGGGGGACTACGAGCAGTACTTC. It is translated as CSAQLSGQGDYEQYF.

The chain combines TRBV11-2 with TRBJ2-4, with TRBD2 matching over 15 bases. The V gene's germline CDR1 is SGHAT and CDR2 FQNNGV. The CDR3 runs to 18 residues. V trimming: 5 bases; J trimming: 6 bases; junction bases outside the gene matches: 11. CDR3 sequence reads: CASSPGLAGGWVGNIQYF. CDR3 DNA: TGTGCCAGCAGCCCGGGACTAGCGGGAGGATGGGTGGGAAACATTCAGTACTTC.

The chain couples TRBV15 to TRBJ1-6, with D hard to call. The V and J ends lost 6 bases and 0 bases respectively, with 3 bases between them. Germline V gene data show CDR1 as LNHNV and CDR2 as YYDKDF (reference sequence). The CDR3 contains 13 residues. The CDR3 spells CATSSSYNSPLHF. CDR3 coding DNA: TGTGCCACCAGTAGCTCCTATAATTCACCCCTCCACTTT.

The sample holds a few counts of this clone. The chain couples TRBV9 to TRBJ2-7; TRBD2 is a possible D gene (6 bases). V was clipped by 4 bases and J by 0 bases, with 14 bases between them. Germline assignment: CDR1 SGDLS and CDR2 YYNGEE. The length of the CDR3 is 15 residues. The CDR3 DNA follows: TGTGCCAGCAGCTCGGGGGTATATGGCTCCTACGAGCAGTACTTC. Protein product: CASSSGVYGSYEQYF. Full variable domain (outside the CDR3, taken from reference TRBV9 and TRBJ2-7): DSGVTQTPKHLITATGQRVTLRCSPRSGDLSVYWYQQSLDQGLQFLIQYYNGEERAKGNILERFSAQQFPDLHSELNLSSLELGDSALYFCASSSGVYGSYEQYFGPGTRLTVT.

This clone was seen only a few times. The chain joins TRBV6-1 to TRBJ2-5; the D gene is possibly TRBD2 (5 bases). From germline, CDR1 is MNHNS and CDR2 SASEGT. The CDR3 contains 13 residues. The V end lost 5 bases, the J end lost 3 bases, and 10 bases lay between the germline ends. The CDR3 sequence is CASSSTRKETQYF. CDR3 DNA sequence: TGTGCCAGCAGTTCCACTAGAAAAGAGACCCAGTACTTC.

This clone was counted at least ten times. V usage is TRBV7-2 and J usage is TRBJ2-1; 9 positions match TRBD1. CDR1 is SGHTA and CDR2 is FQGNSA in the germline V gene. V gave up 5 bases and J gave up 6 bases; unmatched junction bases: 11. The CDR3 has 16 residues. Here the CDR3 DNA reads TGTGCCAGCAGCCTCCAGGTTACGGACAGGGGCAATGAGCAGTTCTTC. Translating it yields CASSLQVTDRGNEQFF.

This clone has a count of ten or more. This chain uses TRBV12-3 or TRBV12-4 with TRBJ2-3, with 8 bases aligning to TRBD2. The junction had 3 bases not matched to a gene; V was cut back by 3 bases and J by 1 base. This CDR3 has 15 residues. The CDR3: CASSFVTSGTDTQYF. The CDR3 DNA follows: TGTGCCAGCAGTTTCGTGACTAGCGGCACAGATACGCAGTATTTT.

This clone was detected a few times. The CDR3 region is CAVTPSPTVSYEQYF. The CDR3 DNA is TGCGCCGTAACACCCTCCCCGACAGTCTCCTACGAGCAGTACTTC. The V call is TRBV10-2, the J call TRBJ2-7, with D tentatively TRBD1 (5 bases). This CDR3 is 15 amino acids long. Germline CDR1 WSHSY, CDR2 SAAADI. The V end was cut by 11 bases, the J end by 0 bases, with 20 bases between.

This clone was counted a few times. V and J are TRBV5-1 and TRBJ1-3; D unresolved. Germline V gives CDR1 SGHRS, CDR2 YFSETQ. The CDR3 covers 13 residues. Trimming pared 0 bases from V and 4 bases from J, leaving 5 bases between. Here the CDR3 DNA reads TGCGCCAGCAGCTTGGGGTCCGGAAACACCATATATTTT. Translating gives CASSLGSGNTIYF.

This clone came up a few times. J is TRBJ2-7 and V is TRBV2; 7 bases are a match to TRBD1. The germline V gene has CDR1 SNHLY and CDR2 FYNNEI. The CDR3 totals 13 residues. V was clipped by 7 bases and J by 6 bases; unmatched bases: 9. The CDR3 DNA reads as TGTGCCAGCATTGGCCCGACAGGGTTCGAGCAGTACTTC. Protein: CASIGPTGFEQYF.

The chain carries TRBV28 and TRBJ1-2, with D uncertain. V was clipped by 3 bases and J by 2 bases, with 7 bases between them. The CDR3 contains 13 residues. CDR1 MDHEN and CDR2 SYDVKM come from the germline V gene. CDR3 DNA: TGTGCCAGCAGTTTGGCAGACAACTATGGCTACACCTTC. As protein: CASSLADNYGYTF.

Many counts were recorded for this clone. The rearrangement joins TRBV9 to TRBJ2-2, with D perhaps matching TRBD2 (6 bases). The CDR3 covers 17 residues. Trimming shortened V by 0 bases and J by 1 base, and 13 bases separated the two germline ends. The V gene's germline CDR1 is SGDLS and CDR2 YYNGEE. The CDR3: CASSVGYPEGNTGELFF. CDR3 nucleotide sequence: TGTGCCAGCAGCGTAGGATATCCGGAGGGGAACACCGGGGAGCTGTTTTTT.

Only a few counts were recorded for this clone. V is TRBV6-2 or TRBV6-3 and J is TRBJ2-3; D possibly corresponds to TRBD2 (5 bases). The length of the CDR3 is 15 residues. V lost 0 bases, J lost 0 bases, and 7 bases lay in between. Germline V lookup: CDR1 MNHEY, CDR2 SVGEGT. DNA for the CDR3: TGTGCCAGCAGTTACTCCAGCGGAAGCACAGATACGCAGTATTTT. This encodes CASSYSSGSTDTQYF.

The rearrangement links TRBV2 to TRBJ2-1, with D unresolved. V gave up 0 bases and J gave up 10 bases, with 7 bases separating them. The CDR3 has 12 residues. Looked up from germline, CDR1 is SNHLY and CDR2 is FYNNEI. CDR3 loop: CASSEAWVEQFF. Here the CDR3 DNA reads TGTGCCAGCAGTGAAGCGTGGGTAGAGCAGTTCTTC.

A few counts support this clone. This CDR3 is CASRSGRAGTGELFF. CDR3 DNA: TGTGCCAGCAGGTCCGGGAGGGCCGGGACCGGGGAGCTGTTTTTT. The genes are TRBV27 and TRBJ2-2; TRBD2 agrees at 8 bases. V shed 6 bases, J shed 5 bases, and the junction held 8 bases outside the gene matches. Germline lookup yields CDR1 MNHEY and CDR2 SMNVEV (reference sequence). The CDR3 has 15 residues.

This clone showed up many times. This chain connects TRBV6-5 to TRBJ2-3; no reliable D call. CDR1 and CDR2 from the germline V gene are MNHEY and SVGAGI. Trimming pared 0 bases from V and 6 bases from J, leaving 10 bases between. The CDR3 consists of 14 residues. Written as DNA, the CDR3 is TGTGCCAGCAGTTACTCTTCGCTCCTTGATACGCAGTATTTT. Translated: CASSYSSLLDTQYF.

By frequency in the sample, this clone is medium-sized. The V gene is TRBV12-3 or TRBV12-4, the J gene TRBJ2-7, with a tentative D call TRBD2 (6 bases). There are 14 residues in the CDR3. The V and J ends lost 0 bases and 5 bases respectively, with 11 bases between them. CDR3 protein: CASSLAGLLHEQYF. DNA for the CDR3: TGTGCCAGCAGTTTAGCGGGACTTCTCCACGAGCAGTACTTC.

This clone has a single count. In DNA, the CDR3 is TGCAGTGCTAGTCAAGGGGTTAGCAATCAGCCCCAGCATTTT. It is translated as CSASQGVSNQPQHF. The rearrangement uses TRBV20-1 and TRBJ1-5; the D gene is possibly TRBD1 (5 bases). Trimming took off 3 bases at V and 0 bases at J, with 9 bases between the two ends. The CDR3 sequence is 14 residues long. Germline V CDR1 and CDR2: DFQATT, SNEGSKA (reference sequence).

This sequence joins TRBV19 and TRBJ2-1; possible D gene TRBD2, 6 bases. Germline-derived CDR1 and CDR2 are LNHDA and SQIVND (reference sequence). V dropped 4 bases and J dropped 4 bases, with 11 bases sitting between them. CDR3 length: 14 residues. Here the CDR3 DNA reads TGTGCCAGTAGTAGGCCGGGACTTTACAATGAGCAGTTCTTC. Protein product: CASSRPGLYNEQFF. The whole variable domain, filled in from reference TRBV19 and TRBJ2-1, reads DGGITQSPKYLFRKEGQNVTLSCEQNLNHDAMYWYRQDPGQGLRLIYYSQIVNDFQKGDIAEGYSVSREKKESFPLTVTSAQKNPTAFYLCASSRPGLYNEQFFGPGTRLTVL.

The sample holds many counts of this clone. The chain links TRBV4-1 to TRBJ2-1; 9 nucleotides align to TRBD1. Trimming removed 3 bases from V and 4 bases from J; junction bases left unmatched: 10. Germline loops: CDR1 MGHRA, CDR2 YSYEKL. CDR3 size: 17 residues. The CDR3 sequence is CASSQAPQGALYNEQFF. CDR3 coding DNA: TGCGCCAGCAGCCAGGCCCCACAGGGGGCTTTATACAATGAGCAGTTCTTC.

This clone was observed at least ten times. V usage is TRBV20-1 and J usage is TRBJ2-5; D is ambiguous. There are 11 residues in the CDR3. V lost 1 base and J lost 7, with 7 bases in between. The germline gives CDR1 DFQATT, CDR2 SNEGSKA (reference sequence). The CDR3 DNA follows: TGCAGTGCTAGAGTCGCAATGACCCAGTACTTC. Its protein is CSARVAMTQYF.

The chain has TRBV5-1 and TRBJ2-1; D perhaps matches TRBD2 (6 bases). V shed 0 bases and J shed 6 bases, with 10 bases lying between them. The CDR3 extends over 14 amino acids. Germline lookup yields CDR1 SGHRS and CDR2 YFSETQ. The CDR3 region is CASSLGAEGNEQFF. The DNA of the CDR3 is TGCGCCAGCAGCTTGGGGGCGGAGGGCAATGAGCAGTTCTTC.

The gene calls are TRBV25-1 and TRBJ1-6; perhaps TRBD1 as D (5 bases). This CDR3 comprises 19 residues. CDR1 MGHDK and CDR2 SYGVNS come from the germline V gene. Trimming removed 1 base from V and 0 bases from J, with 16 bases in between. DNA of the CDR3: TGTGCCAGCAGTGAATGGGGGATTGGAACCTTCTCCTATAATTCACCCCTCCACTTT. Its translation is CASSEWGIGTFSYNSPLHF. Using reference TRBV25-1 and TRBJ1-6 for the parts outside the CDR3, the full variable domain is EADIYQTPRYLVIGTGKKITLECSQTMGHDKMYWYQQDPGMELHLIHYSYGVNSTEKGDLSSESTVSRIRTEHFPLTLESARPSHTSQYLCASSEWGIGTFSYNSPLHFGNGTRLTVT.

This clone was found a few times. The CDR3, as DNA: TGTGCCAGCAGCTTCGAACGGGACAGGGGTGGTGGCTACACCTTC. Protein product: CASSFERDRGGGYTF. V is TRBV6-1 and J is TRBJ1-2; 10 nucleotides agree with TRBD1. The CDR3 runs to 15 residues. V lost 6 bases and J lost 7; bases outside the gene matches: 11. Germline loops: CDR1 MNHNS, CDR2 SASEGT.